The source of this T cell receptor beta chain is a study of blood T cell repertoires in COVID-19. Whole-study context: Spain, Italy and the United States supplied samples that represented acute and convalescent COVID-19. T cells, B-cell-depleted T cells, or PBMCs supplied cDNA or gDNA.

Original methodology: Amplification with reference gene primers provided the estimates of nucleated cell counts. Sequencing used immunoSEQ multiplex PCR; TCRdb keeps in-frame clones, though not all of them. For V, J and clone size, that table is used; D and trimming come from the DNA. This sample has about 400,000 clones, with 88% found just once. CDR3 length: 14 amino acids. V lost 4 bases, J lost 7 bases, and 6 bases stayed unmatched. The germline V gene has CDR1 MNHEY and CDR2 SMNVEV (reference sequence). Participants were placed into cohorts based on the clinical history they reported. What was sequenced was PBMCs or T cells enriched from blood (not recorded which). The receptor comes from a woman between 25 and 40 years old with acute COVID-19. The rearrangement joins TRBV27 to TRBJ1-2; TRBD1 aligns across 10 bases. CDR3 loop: CASSSRTGGRGYTF. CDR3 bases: TGTGCCAGCAGTTCGCGGACAGGGGGACGTGGCTACACCTTC.